This T cell receptor (beta chain) stems from a study of cytomegalovirus exposure and HLA in healthy donors. The germline V gene encodes CDR1 ENHRY and CDR2 SYGVKD. The CDR3 runs to 15 residues. Germline trimming cut 3 bases from V and 3 bases from J; bases unmatched to any gene: 4. It was the approximately 120-subject validation cohort, separate from the roughly 700-subject first cohort, to which the donors belonged. Some clones are missing from TCRdb's copy, which holds only in-frame ones; the method was immunoSEQ multiplex PCR. The sample consists of about 160,000 clones, approximately 89% of them appearing once.

Sequenced sample: PBMCs. The chain employs TRBV10-3 and TRBJ2-2, with 7 nucleotides matching TRBD2. The sequence came from a man in his late teens or twenties in good health and CMV-seropositive. The CDR3, as DNA: TGTGCCATCAGTGATTCTAGCGGTTACACCGGGGAGCTGTTTTTT. This sequence encodes CAISDSSGYTGELFF.